This TCR beta chain derives from a study of T cell repertoires in cytomegalovirus infection. TCRdb called the reads again in MiXCR, with one record for every CDR3 protein. This table has around 310,000 distinct CDR3 sequences, around a sixth appearing once. This clonotype was detected ten times or more. What it binds is not known. The length of the CDR3 is 15 residues. V lost 3 bases to trimming and J lost 3 bases, with 14 bases between them. Germline V gene lookup returns CDR1 MNHEY and CDR2 SVGAGI. Broader study findings: There were HLA-C-restricted CMV-specific TCR beta clonotypes dominating the ex vivo response.

The receptor's source is a human donor in good health (CMV status not recorded). Some clones in this sample may be carry-over from other donors' samples. The sequencing input was PBMCs. The V call is TRBV6-5, the J call TRBJ1-2; D is uncertain. CDR3 DNA: TGTGCCAGCAGTTATACGCGGACCGTTTACTATGGCTACACCTTC. This encodes CASSYTRTVYYGYTF.